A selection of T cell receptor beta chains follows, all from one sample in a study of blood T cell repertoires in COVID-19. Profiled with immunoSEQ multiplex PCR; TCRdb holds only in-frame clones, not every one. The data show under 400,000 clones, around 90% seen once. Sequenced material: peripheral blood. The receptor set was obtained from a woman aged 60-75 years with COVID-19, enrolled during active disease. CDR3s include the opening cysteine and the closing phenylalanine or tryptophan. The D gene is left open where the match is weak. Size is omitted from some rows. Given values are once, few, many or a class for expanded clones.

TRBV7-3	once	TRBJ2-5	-	TGTGCCAGCAGCGCTTCCCCGGAGGGAGAGACCCAGTACTTC	CASSASPEGETQYF
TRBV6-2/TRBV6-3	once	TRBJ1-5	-	TGTGCCAGCAGTTATCCGGGAACCAATCAGCCCCAGCATTTT	CASSYPGTNQPQHF
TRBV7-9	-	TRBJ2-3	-	TGTGCCAGCAGCTTAGTCGAGGGAAGCACAGATACGCAGTATTTT	CASSLVEGSTDTQYF
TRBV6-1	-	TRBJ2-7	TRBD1	TGTGCCAGCAGGGAAGACAGGGGGCGCATCTACGAGCAGTACTTC	CASREDRGRIYEQYF
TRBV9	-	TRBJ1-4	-	TGTGCCAGCAATACCCTGGGCAGATGGGATGAAAAACTGTTTTTT	CASNTLGRWDEKLFF
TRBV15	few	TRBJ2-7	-	TGTGCCACCAGACCAACAGGGAGCTCCTACGAGCAGTACTTC	CATRPTGSSYEQYF
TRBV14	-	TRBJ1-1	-	TGTGCCAGCAGTGGGCAGGGTTACACTGAAGCTTTCTTT	CASSGQGYTEAFF
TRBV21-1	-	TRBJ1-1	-	TGTGCCAGCAGCAAAGTCAAAAGACCGGGACAGGGATTAGTTAACACTGAAGCTTTCTTT	CASSKVKRPGQGLVNTEAFF
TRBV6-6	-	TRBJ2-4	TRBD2	TGTGCCAGCAGACGAGCGGGGGGACAAAGTATAGCCAAAAACATTCAGTACTTC	CASRRAGGQSIAKNIQYF
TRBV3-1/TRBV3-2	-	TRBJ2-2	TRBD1	TGTGCCAGCAGCGGACAGGGCCGTAACACCGGGGAGCTGTTTTTT	CASSGQGRNTGELFF
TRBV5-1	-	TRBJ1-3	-	TGCGCCAGCAGCTTGGATGGCAGGGCTGGAAACACCATATATTTT	CASSLDGRAGNTIYF
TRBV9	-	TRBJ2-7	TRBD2	TGTGCCAGCAGCGCCCGCGCCCCTAGCGGGGACTACGAGCAGTACTTC	CASSARAPSGDYEQYF
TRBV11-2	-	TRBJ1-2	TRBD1	TGTGCCAGCAACATAGGACAGGGGGGTCTTGGTGGCTACACCTTC	CASNIGQGGLGGYTF
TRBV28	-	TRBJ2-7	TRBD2	TGTGCCAGCAGTTCTAGCGGGCTAAGCTCCTACGAGCAGTACTTC	CASSSSGLSSYEQYF
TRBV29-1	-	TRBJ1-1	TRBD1	TGCAGCGGAAACAGGGGGGTGGGCACTGAAGCTTTCTTT	CSGNRGVGTEAFF
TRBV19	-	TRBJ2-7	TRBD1	TGTGCCAGTAGTAAAGAGGGACAGTTCTACGAGCAGTACTTC	CASSKEGQFYEQYF
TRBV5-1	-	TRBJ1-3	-	TGCGCCAGCAGCGAAAACAGGTCACCTTCTGGAAACACCATATATTTT	CASSENRSPSGNTIYF
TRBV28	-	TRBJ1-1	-	TGTGCCAGCAGTTTAGTAAAGGGACACGACACTGAAGCTTTCTTT	CASSLVKGHDTEAFF
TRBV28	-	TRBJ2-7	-	TGTGCCAGCAGCTGGGCAGGGGATCCAATCTACGAGCAGTACTTC	CASSWAGDPIYEQYF
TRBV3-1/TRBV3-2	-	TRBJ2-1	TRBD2	TGTGCCAGCAGTCGAGTCGGGACTAGCGGGATTAATGAGCAGTTCTTC	CASSRVGTSGINEQFF
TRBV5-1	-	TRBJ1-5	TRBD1	TGCGCCAGCAGCCCGGACAGGGGAGATCAGCCCCAGCATTTT	CASSPDRGDQPQHF
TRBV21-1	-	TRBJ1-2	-	TGTGCCAGCAGCAAAACTTTGGGCAGCAGCTATGGCTACACCTTC	CASSKTLGSSYGYTF
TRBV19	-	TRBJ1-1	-	TGTGCCAGTGCCGGACGGGGGACCGAAGCTTTCTTT	CASAGRGTEAFF
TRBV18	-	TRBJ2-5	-	TGTGCCAGCTCACCACTAGAGGAAGAGACCCAGTACTTC	CASSPLEEETQYF
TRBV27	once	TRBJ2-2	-	TGTGCCAGCAGTTTCCTTAACAGGGTCACCGGGGAGCTGTTTTTT	CASSFLNRVTGELFF
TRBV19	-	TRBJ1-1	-	TGTGCCAGTAGTATAGACAGGGGCACTGAAGCTTTCTTT	CASSIDRGTEAFF
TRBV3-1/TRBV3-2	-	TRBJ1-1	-	TGTGCCAGCAGCCAAGGGCAGGCCCGGCTCTTT	CASSQGQARLF
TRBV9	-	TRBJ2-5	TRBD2	TGTGCCAGCAGCGCACATCGCGGGCTAGCGGGGGGGCGATCCGAGACCCAGTACTTC	CASSAHRGLAGGRSETQYF
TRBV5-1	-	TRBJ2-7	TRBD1	TGCGCCAGCAAATCCTGGGACAGCTCCTACGAGCAGTACTTC	CASKSWDSSYEQYF
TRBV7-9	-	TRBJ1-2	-	TGTGCCAGCAGCTCCAGGGAATATGGCTACACCTTC	CASSSREYGYTF
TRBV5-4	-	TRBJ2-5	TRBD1	TGTGCCAGCAGCTCGGGACAGGGGTGGGAGACCCAGTACTTC	CASSSGQGWETQYF
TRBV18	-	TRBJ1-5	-	TGTGCCAGCTCACCCTGGACAGTCGATCAGCCCCAGCATTTT	CASSPWTVDQPQHF